This note documents a single T cell receptor (beta chain) sequence. This specimen belongs to a study of T cells expressing NK-cell markers. Reprocessing the 5' RACE reads, TCRdb reports a single entry for every CDR3 protein and omits DNA. Recorded for this sample: 300,000 or so distinct CDR3 sequences. The CDR3 has 15 amino acids. V is TRBV12-3 or TRBV12-4 and J is TRBJ2-7; there is no DNA to check the TCRdb D call of TRBD2. This receptor was identified in a woman between 18 and 70 years old in good health. The sample was blood T cells: a sorted CD56 or NKG2C T cell subset, CD4+ or CD8+ T cells, or bulk PBMC T cells (not recorded which). The CDR3 protein is CASSFRTSGTYEQYF.